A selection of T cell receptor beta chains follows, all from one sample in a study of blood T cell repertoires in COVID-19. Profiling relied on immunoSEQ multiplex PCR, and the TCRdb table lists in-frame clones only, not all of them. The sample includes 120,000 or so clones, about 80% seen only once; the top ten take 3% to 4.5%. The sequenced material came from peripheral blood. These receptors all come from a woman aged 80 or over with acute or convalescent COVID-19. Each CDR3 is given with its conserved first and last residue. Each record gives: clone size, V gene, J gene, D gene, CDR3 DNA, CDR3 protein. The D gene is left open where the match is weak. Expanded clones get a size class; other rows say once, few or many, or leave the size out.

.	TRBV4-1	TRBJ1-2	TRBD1	TGCGCCAGCAGCCTCACAGATCGGACAGGAGGGGCCTATGGCTACACCTTC	CASSLTDRTGGAYGYTF
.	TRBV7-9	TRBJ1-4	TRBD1	TGTGCCAGCAGCTTTGGAACAGGGGCTAATGAAAAACTGTTTTTT	CASSFGTGANEKLFF
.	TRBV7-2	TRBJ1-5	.	TGTGCCAGCAGCTTAGAGGGCGGGAGCCAGCCCCAGCATTTT	CASSLEGGSQPQHF
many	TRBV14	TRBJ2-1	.	TGTGCCAGCAGCCACAGGGCAGACCTCTACAATGAGCAGTTCTTC	CASSHRADLYNEQFF
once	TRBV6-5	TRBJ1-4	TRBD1	TGTGCCAGCAGGGGGACAGTTAATGAAAAACTGTTTTTT	CASRGTVNEKLFF
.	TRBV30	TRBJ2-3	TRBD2	TGTGTGGGACTAACATACCATACGCAGTATTTT	CVGLTYHTQYF
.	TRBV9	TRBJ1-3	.	TGTGCCAGCAGCCCTCGACTCCAGTCAGTAAACACCATATATTTT	CASSPRLQSVNTIYF
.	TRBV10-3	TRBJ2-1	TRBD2	TGTGCCATCAGTAAAACTAGCGGGGGGCAAGTGAATAGAGACAATGAGCAGTTCTTC	CAISKTSGGQVNRDNEQFF
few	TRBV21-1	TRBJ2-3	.	TGTGCCAGCAGCGAAATTAGCGGGAGGGGCACAGATACGCAGTATTTT	CASSEISGRGTDTQYF
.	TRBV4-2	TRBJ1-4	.	TGTGCCAGCAGCGACTCCCGGGGGGGTGAAAAACTGTTTTTT	CASSDSRGGEKLFF
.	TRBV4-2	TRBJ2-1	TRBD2	TGTGCCAGCAGCCAAGAAGGCCTAGCGGTCTACAATGAGCAGTTCTTC	CASSQEGLAVYNEQFF
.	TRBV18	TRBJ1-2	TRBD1	TGTGCCAGCTCGCCCGGGACAGGGCTCAACTATGGCTACACCTTC	CASSPGTGLNYGYTF
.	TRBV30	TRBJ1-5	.	TGTGCCTGGAGTGTTATAGCGGCCAATCAGCCCCAGCATTTT	CAWSVIAANQPQHF
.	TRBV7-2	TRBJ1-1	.	TGTGCCAGCAGCTTAATGGTTTCAACAACTGAAGCTTTCTTT	CASSLMVSTTEAFF
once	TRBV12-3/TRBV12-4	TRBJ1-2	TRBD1	TGTGCCAGCAGCCTTGGGGACAGGGTTGGCTACACCTTC	CASSLGDRVGYTF
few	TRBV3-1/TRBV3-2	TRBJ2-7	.	TGTGCCAGCAGCCAAGAAAGCGATTACGAGCAGTACTTC	CASSQESDYEQYF
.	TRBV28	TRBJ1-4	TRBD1	TGTGCCAGCAGTTTACGGGGACAGGGGCTCGAAAAACTGTTTTTT	CASSLRGQGLEKLFF
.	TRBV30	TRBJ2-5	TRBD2	TGTGCCTGGAGTGGAGGCGGGGGACCCCAAGAGACCCAGTACTTC	CAWSGGGGPQETQYF
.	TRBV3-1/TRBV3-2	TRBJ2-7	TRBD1	TGTGCCAGCAGCCAAGATCGGGCAGGGGGTGACCGAACCTACGAGCAGTACTTC	CASSQDRAGGDRTYEQYF
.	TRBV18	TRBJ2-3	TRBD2	TGTGCCAGCTCACCACCGCCTGGGAGCGGGAGTACAGATACGCAGTATTTT	CASSPPPGSGSTDTQYF
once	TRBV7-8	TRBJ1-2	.	TGTGCCAGCAGCTTACGAGGCGGACACTCAAGGAACTATGGCTACACCTTC	CASSLRGGHSRNYGYTF
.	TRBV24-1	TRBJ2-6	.	TGTGCCACCAGTGTGGCCGGGGCTGGGGCCAACGTCCTGACTTTC	CATSVAGAGANVLTF
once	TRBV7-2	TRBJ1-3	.	TGTGCCAGCAGCTTAGGTACATCGCCTTACAGGGCTGGAAACACCATATATTTT	CASSLGTSPYRAGNTIYF
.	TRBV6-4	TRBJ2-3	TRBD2	TGTGCCAGCAGTAGGACTAGCGGGGGGGCAGGAAGGACAGATACGCAGTATTTT	CASSRTSGGAGRTDTQYF
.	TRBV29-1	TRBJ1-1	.	TGCAGCGTTGGGAGGGCAGTGAACACTGAAGCTTTCTTT	CSVGRAVNTEAFF
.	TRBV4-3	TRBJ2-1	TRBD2	TGCGCCAGCAGCCAATTAGCGGGAGGAAGCTCCTACAATGAGCAGTTCTTC	CASSQLAGGSSYNEQFF
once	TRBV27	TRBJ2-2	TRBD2	TGTGCCAGCAGTTCGCCCGGGGGGACCACGAACACCGGGGAGCTGTTTTTT	CASSSPGGTTNTGELFF
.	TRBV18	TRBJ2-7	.	TGTGCCAGCTCACCTCGACGGGATCCGTCCTACGAGCAGTACTTC	CASSPRRDPSYEQYF
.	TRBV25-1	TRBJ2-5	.	TGTGCCAGCAGTGAACCTGACAGGTCAGAGACCCAGTACTTC	CASSEPDRSETQYF
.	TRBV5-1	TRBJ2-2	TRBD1	TGCGCCAGCAGCCCCGGGACAGGGGGTGCCGGGGAGCTGTTTTTT	CASSPGTGGAGELFF
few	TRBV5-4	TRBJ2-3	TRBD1	TGTGCCAGCAGCTGGACAGGGGGATCAGATACGCAGTATTTT	CASSWTGGSDTQYF
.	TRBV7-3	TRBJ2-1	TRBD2	TGTGCCAGCAGCACCCCTAGCGGGGCCTCCAATGAGCAGTTCTTC	CASSTPSGASNEQFF
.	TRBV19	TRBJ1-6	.	TGTGCCAGTAGTATTGGTAGCTCCTATAATTCACCCCTCCACTTT	CASSIGSSYNSPLHF
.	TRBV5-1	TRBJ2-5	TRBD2	TGCGCCAGCAGCTCAAGTGTAGCGGGAGGGGCAGAGACCCAGTACTTC	CASSSSVAGGAETQYF